These 17 T cell receptor beta chains share one sample of origin, sequenced in a study of T-cell reconstitution after alpha-beta-depleted transplantation in children. The TCRbeta library incorporated unique molecular identifiers. MiXCR, applied by TCRdb to the PCR reads, yields one record per CDR3 protein. The table records 100,000 to 120,000 distinct CDR3 sequences, around a tenth of them present only once. Sequencing used PBMCs from the stem cell graft donor, obtained from the stem cell graft. Receptor source: a human donor who donated a stem cell graft to a child with acute lymphoblastic leukemia.

This clonotype came up many times. In nucleotides, the CDR3 is TGTGCCAGCATCCCGGGACAGCTGAACACCGGGGAGCTGTTTTTT. Amino acid sequence: CASIPGQLNTGELFF. This chain links TRBV12-3 or TRBV12-4 with TRBJ2-2, with TRBD1 identical over 7 bases. V lost 7 bases to trimming and J lost 1 base; unmatched junction nucleotides: 6. The CDR3 sequence is 15 residues long.

This clonotype was counted at least ten times. The V and J genes are TRBV30 and TRBJ1-1, with no clear D. The V and J ends lost 2 bases and 7 bases respectively, with 11 bases between them. CDR1 is GTSNPN, CDR2 SVGIG, per germline (reference sequence). This CDR3 has 12 residues. CDR3 protein: CAWSPWADEAFF. The DNA for the CDR3 is TGTGCCTGGAGTCCGTGGGCCGATGAAGCTTTCTTT.

There are many counts of this clonotype. The chain uses TRBV12-3 or TRBV12-4 and TRBJ1-1; D ambiguous. The CDR3 is 14 residues long. V lost 3 bases and J lost 1, with 9 bases in between. The CDR3 region is CASSFTGRNTEAFF. The CDR3 DNA sequence: TGTGCCAGCAGTTTTACTGGGAGGAACACTGAAGCTTTCTTT.

Worth noting for this clonotype: This may come from a read error, since a much larger clone is one base off. This chain uses TRBV20-1 with TRBJ1-5; 11 nucleotides line up with TRBD1. CDR1 and CDR2 (germline): DFQATT, SNEGSKA (reference sequence). The CDR3 loop spans 15 amino acids. V shed 1 base and J 6 bases; nucleotides not matched to a gene: 5. The CDR3 sequence is CSARGGQGVVQPQHF. For the CDR3, the DNA is TGCAGTGCTAGAGGGGGACAGGGGGTTGTTCAGCCCCAGCATTTT.

This clonotype was seen ten or more times. The rearrangement uses TRBV12-3 or TRBV12-4 and TRBJ2-6, with unresolved D. The CDR3 covers 14 residues. Trimming removed 8 bases from V and 1 base from J, with 9 bases in between. The CDR3 nucleotides are TGTGCCAGCGGAAGAGCTTCTGGGGCCAACGTCCTGACTTTC. It translates to CASGRASGANVLTF.

This clonotype was recorded a few times. V and J are TRBV12-5 and TRBJ2-4; D gene uncertain. Germline V CDR1 and CDR2: LGHNT, FRNRAP. Deletions cut 1 base from V and 2 bases from J, with 18 bases between. This CDR3 region has 18 residues. The CDR3 bases are TGTGCTAGTGGTTTGGGCTCCGTTGTGGGTCTATCCAAAAACATTCAGTACTTC. It codes for CASGLGSVVGLSKNIQYF.

Ten or more counts support this clonotype. The V call is TRBV9, the J call TRBJ2-3; 8 bases fit TRBD2. Germline CDR1 SGDLS, CDR2 YYNGEE. The CDR3 contains 17 residues. V lost 3 bases to trimming and J lost 2 bases; unmatched junction nucleotides: 11. CDR3 in amino acids: CASSARPFSGVTDTQYF. The CDR3 DNA is TGTGCCAGCAGCGCGCGGCCTTTTAGCGGGGTCACAGATACGCAGTATTTT. The variable domain in full, completed from reference TRBV9 and TRBJ2-3, reads DSGVTQTPKHLITATGQRVTLRCSPRSGDLSVYWYQQSLDQGLQFLIQYYNGEERAKGNILERFSAQQFPDLHSELNLSSLELGDSALYFCASSARPFSGVTDTQYFGPGTRLTVL.

This clonotype was observed many times. The chain has TRBV14 and TRBJ2-7; D is undetermined. This CDR3 has 14 residues. The V gene lost 0 bases and the J gene lost 0 bases, with 6 bases spanning the gap. CDR1 SGHDN and CDR2 FVKESK come from the germline V gene. CDR3 residues: CASSQDLSSYEQYF. The CDR3 nucleotides read TGTGCCAGCAGCCAAGATTTGAGCTCCTACGAGCAGTACTTC. Looking up the rest from reference TRBV14 and TRBJ2-7 gives the full variable domain: EAGVTQFPSHSVIEKGQTVTLRCDPISGHDNLYWYRRVMGKEIKFLLHFVKESKQDESGMPNNRFLAERTGGTYSTLKVQPAELEDSGVYFCASSQDLSSYEQYFGPGTRLTVT.

This clonotype has ten or more counts. V usage is TRBV7-9 and J usage is TRBJ2-3; D is unclear. Germline V lookup: CDR1 SEHNR, CDR2 FQNEAQ (reference sequence). The CDR3 covers 15 residues. V was shortened by 0 bases and J by 3 bases, with 10 bases between the two germline ends. Written as DNA, the CDR3 is TGTGCCAGCAGCTTAGCGCGCGAGTTAACAGATACGCAGTATTTT. The encoded protein is CASSLARELTDTQYF.

This clonotype was counted many times. The chain uses TRBV7-9 and TRBJ2-7; D is uncertain. Trimming removed 5 bases from V and 4 bases from J, with 9 bases in between. Looked up from germline, CDR1 is SEHNR and CDR2 is FQNEAQ (reference sequence). The CDR3 sequence is 12 residues long. In nucleotides, the CDR3 is TGTGCCAGCAGCCGAAGAGTTTACGAGCAGTACTTC. This sequence encodes CASSRRVYEQYF.

This clonotype was found many times. V is TRBV5-5 and J is TRBJ2-1, with a weak D call TRBD2 (5 bases). This CDR3 region has 14 residues. V lost 0 bases, J lost 5 bases, and 9 bases lay in between. Looked up from germline, CDR1 is SGHKS and CDR2 is YYEKEE (reference sequence). The CDR3 nucleotides read TGTGCCAGCAGCTTGGATCCCGGGAACAATGAGCAGTTCTTC. As protein: CASSLDPGNNEQFF. Full variable domain (missing parts from reference TRBV5-5 and TRBJ2-1): DAGVTQSPTHLIKTRGQQVTLRCSPISGHKSVSWYQQVLGQGPQFIFQYYEKEERGRGNFPDRFSARQFPNYSSELNVNALLLGDSALYLCASSLDPGNNEQFFGPGTRLTVL.

There are many counts of this clonotype. The rearrangement links TRBV20-1 to TRBJ2-1; D is possibly TRBD1 (5 bases). Trimming left V 1 base short and J 3 bases short, with 10 bases between. From germline, CDR1 is DFQATT and CDR2 SNEGSKA (reference sequence). The CDR3 consists of 14 residues. Written as DNA, the CDR3 is TGCAGTGCTAGAGGGAAAGGGGTCTACAATGAGCAGTTCTTC. Translation gives CSARGKGVYNEQFF.

This clonotype has a count of ten or more. This sequence joins TRBV4-3 and TRBJ1-4; D might be TRBD1 (5 bases). Germline V gene sequence: CDR1 LGHNA, CDR2 YSLEER. The CDR3 totals 14 residues. Trimming took off 1 base at V and 11 bases at J, with 14 bases between the two ends. CDR3 DNA sequence: TGCGCCAGCAGCCAAGGGCAAGGGGCGCAGAAACTGTTTTTT. Translated: CASSQGQGAQKLFF.

The J gene is TRBJ2-1, the V gene TRBV7-3; 9 positions match TRBD2. CDR1 SGHTA and CDR2 FQGTGA come from the germline V gene. Trimming took 5 bases from V and 10 from J; bases not matched to a gene: 6. This CDR3 is built from 13 residues. The CDR3 sequence: CASSRRLAGEQFF. The CDR3 DNA reads as TGTGCCAGCAGCCGTCGCCTAGCGGGAGAGCAGTTCTTC.

This clonotype was counted ten times or more. This chain links TRBV7-2 with TRBJ2-7; no clear D. CDR3 length: 14 residues. The germline V and J ends were trimmed by 0 bases and 1 base, with 7 bases remaining between them. CDR1 is SGHTA and CDR2 is FQGNSA in the germline V gene. The CDR3 coding sequence is TGTGCCAGCAGCTTAGCGCACAGTTCCTACGAGCAGTACTTC. It codes for CASSLAHSSYEQYF.

There are many counts of this clonotype. The chain has TRBV7-8 and TRBJ2-7; 8 bases are a match to TRBD1. The CDR3 runs 14 residues. Germline V gene sequence: CDR1 SGHVS, CDR2 FQNEAQ. The V and J ends lost 2 bases and 2 bases, in that order; junction bases with no gene match: 2. The CDR3, as DNA: TGTGCCAGCAGCTTACCAGGGGGCCCCTACGAGCAGTACTTC. Translating it yields CASSLPGGPYEQYF.

This clonotype was recorded at least ten times. The rearrangement links TRBV7-9 to TRBJ2-3, with D perhaps TRBD1 (6 bases). The CDR3 is 17 residues long. Germline V lookup: CDR1 SEHNR, CDR2 FQNEAQ (reference sequence). V gave up 0 bases and J gave up 2 bases, with 15 bases separating them. CDR3 nucleotide sequence: TGTGCCAGCAGCTTAGCGTCCTGGGGGCGAGACACAGATACGCAGTATTTT. This gives the protein CASSLASWGRDTDTQYF.